The 9 T cell receptor beta chains below come from one sample, sequenced in a study of shared clonotypes between healthy human individuals. Only in-frame clones appear in the TCRdb table, and some are missing; sequencing was by immunoSEQ multiplex PCR. The repertoire holds around 2.5 million clones, with roughly 93% as singletons. Sequences were obtained from naive CD4+ T cells from PBMCs. The subset is: CD45RA+ positively selected. These receptors were taken from a man aged 18 to 30 in good health. Some clones in this sample may be carry-over from other donors' samples.

The chain is built from TRBV30 and TRBJ1-1; 9 nucleotides line up with TRBD1. The length of the CDR3 is 13 residues. Looked up from germline, CDR1 is GTSNPN and CDR2 is SVGIG (reference sequence). V shed 5 bases, J shed 1 base, and the junction held 2 bases outside the gene matches. CDR3 nucleotides: TGTGCCTGGGACAGGGGGGAGAACACTGAAGCTTTCTTT. Protein sequence: CAWDRGENTEAFF.

The V gene is TRBV19, the J gene TRBJ2-1; 7 bases match TRBD2. Trimming took 3 bases from V and 3 from J; bases not matched to a gene: 11. This CDR3 contains 17 residues. Germline assignment: CDR1 LNHDA and CDR2 SQIVND (reference sequence). This CDR3 is CASSIGFGGRVYNEQFF. CDR3 sequence (DNA): TGTGCCAGTAGTATTGGTTTTGGCGGGAGAGTCTACAATGAGCAGTTCTTC. Combining the CDR3 with reference TRBV19 and TRBJ2-1 gives the whole variable domain DGGITQSPKYLFRKEGQNVTLSCEQNLNHDAMYWYRQDPGQGLRLIYYSQIVNDFQKGDIAEGYSVSREKKESFPLTVTSAQKNPTAFYLCASSIGFGGRVYNEQFFGPGTRLTVL.

The chain links TRBV7-9 to TRBJ1-5; 9 nucleotides align to TRBD1. This CDR3 spans 14 amino acids. The trim removed 4 bases at V and 7 bases at J, leaving 5 bases unmatched. Germline V CDR1 and CDR2: SEHNR, FQNEAQ (reference sequence). The CDR3, as DNA: TGTGCCAGCAGCTATACAGGGGGCGGACAGCCCCAGCATTTT. Residues: CASSYTGGGQPQHF.

The chain has TRBV7-6 and TRBJ2-7, with no clear D. With 5 bases removed from V and 4 bases from J, the gap between germline ends came to 21 bases. This CDR3 is built from 16 residues. Germline CDR1 reads SGHVS; CDR2 reads FNYEAQ. The CDR3 region is CASSSNADIYRYEQYF. The CDR3 DNA follows: TGTGCCAGCAGCAGCAACGCCGACATCTATCGTTACGAGCAGTACTTC.

This sequence joins TRBV7-6 and TRBJ1-4; D may be TRBD1 (5 bases). Deletions cut 5 bases from V and 8 bases from J, with 15 bases between. The CDR3 loop spans 14 amino acids. Germline CDR1 SGHVS, CDR2 FNYEAQ. The CDR3 is CASSHGGIREKLFF. The CDR3 nucleotides are TGTGCCAGCAGCCACGGGGGGATTCGGGAAAAACTGTTTTTT.

The chain is built from TRBV7-9 and TRBJ2-1, with a possible D match to TRBD2 (6 bases). Germline assignment: CDR1 SEHNR and CDR2 FQNEAQ (reference sequence). Between the trimmed V and J ends, which lost 1 base and 4 bases, there was a span of 8 bases. This CDR3 has 14 amino acids. The chain's CDR3 is CASSLGGIYNEQFF. Written as DNA, the CDR3 is TGTGCCAGCAGCTTAGGCGGGATTTACAATGAGCAGTTCTTC.

The chain carries TRBV7-8 and TRBJ2-7; 8 bases fit TRBD1. The CDR3 spans 15 residues. Trimming took 3 bases from V and 5 from J; bases not matched to a gene: 9. The germline V gene has CDR1 SGHVS and CDR2 FQNEAQ. CDR3 nucleotides: TGTGCCAGCAGCTTTGACAGGGGTGGCCTGCACGAGCAGTACTTC. Protein: CASSFDRGGLHEQYF.

This clone has a handful of counts. The chain links TRBV4-1 to TRBJ1-2; TRBD1 might be the D (6 bases). Germline loops: CDR1 MGHRA, CDR2 YSYEKL. Trimming pared 3 bases from V and 8 bases from J, leaving 22 bases between. The CDR3 has 16 residues. CDR3 residues: CASSHSGGRRRGGYTF. Written as DNA, the CDR3 is TGCGCCAGCAGCCATTCCGGGGGCAGGCGCCGTGGGGGCTACACCTTC.

The rearrangement joins TRBV5-1 to TRBJ2-3; D is uncertain. CDR3 size: 13 residues. V lost 5 bases to trimming and J lost 3 bases, with 10 bases between them. The germline gives CDR1 SGHRS, CDR2 YFSETQ. The CDR3 is CASRSVTTDTQYF. The CDR3 nucleotides read TGCGCCAGCAGATCAGTTACGACAGATACGCAGTATTTT.